This T cell receptor (beta chain) was sequenced in a study of CD8+CD57+ T cells in acquired aplastic anemia. Genomic DNA provided the template from which TCR beta VDJ and CDR3 profiles were obtained. In TCRdb, the reads were re-called with MiXCR into one record per CDR3 protein. The table lists 250,000 to 350,000 distinct CDR3 sequences, approximately 58% of them singletons. As concerns this clonotype: The antigen is undetermined.

Germline assignment: CDR1 SQVTM and CDR2 ANQGSEA. The CDR3 sequence is 14 residues long. After removal of 5 bases from V and 9 bases from J, the junction contained 13 bases not matched to a gene. Study results and caveats: Shared by patients and controls, almost 30 CD8+ CDR3s were abundant in patients. Significance was not reached for CD8+ Simpson's diversity between patients and controls.

It was patients with CD8+CD57+ cell expansion by flow cytometry who were chosen for sequencing. This TCR derives from a human donor with aplastic anemia. V and J are TRBV29-1 and TRBJ2-1, with TRBD2 matching 7 bases. Sequenced sample: sorted CD4+, CD8+, or CD8+CD57+ T cells (not recorded which) from PBMCs. The CDR3, as DNA: TGCAGCGTTACGTGGCCGGGAGGTGGTTCTGAGCAGTTCTTC. It codes for CSVTWPGGGSEQFF.